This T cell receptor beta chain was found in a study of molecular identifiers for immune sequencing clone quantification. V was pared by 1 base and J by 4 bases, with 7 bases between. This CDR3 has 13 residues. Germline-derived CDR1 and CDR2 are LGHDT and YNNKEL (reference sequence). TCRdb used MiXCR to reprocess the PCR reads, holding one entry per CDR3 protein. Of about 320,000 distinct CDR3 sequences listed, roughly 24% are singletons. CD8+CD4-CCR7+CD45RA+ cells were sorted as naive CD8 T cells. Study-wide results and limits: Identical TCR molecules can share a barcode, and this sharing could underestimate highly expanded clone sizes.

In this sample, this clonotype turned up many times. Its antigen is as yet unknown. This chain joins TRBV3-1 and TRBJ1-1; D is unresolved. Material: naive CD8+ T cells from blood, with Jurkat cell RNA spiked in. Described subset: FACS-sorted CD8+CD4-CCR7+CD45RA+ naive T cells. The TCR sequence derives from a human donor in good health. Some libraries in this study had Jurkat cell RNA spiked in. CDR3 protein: CASSQGDLTEAFF. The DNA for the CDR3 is TGTGCCAGCAGCCAAGGTGACCTCACTGAAGCTTTCTTT.